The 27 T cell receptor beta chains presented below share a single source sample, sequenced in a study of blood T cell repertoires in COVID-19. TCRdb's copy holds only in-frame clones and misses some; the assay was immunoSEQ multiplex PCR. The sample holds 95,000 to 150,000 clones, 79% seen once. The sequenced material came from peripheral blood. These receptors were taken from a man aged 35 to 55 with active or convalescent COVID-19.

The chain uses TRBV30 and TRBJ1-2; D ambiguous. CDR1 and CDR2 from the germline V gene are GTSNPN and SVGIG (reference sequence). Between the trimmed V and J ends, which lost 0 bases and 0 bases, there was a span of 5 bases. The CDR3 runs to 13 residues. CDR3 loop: CAWSVGSNYGYTF. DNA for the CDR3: TGTGCCTGGAGTGTCGGGTCTAACTATGGCTACACCTTC.

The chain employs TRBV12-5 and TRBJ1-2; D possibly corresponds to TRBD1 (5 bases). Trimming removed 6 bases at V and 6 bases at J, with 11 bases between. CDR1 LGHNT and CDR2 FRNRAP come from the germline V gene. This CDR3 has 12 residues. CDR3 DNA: TGTGCTAGTGGGGAACAGGCCCATGGCTACACCTTC. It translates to CASGEQAHGYTF.

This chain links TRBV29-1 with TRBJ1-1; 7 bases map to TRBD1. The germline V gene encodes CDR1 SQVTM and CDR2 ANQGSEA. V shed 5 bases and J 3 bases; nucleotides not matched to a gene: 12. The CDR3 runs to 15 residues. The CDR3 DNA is TGCAGCGTTTCGGGATACAGGGGACGGGACACTGAAGCTTTCTTT. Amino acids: CSVSGYRGRDTEAFF.

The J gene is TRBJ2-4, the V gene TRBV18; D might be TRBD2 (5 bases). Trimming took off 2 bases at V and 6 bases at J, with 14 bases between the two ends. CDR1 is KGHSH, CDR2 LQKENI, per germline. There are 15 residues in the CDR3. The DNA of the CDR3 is TGTGCCAGCTCACCATACGAGGGATTCGGAAACATTCAGTACTTC. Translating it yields CASSPYEGFGNIQYF. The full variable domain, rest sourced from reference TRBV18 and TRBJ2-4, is NAGVMQNPRHLVRRRGQEARLRCSPMKGHSHVYWYRQLPEEGLKFMVYLQKENIIDESGMPKERFSAEFPKEGPSILRIQQVVRGDSAAYFCASSPYEGFGNIQYFGAGTRLSVL.

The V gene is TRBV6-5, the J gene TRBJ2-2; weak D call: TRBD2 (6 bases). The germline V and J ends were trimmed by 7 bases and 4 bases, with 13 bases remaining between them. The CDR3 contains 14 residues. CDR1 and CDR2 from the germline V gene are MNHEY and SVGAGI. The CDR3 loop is CASTGTGVTGELFF. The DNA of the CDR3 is TGTGCCAGCACTGGTACGGGGGTCACCGGGGAGCTGTTTTTT.

In DNA form, the CDR3 reads TGTGCCAGCAGCCAAGATTCCAGCGGGTCCTACGAGCAGTACTTC. This translates into CASSQDSSGSYEQYF. The chain couples TRBV4-2 to TRBJ2-7; tentatively, D is TRBD2 (6 bases). The V gene lost 0 bases and the J gene lost 1 base, with 10 bases spanning the gap. Germline V gives CDR1 LGHNA, CDR2 YNFKEQ. The CDR3 is 15 residues long.

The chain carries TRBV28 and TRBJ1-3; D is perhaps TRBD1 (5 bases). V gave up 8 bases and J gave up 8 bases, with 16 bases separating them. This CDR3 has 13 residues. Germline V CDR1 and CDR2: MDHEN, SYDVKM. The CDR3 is CASGRSPGYTIYF. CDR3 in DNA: TGTGCCAGCGGCCGGTCCCCAGGGTACACCATATATTTT.

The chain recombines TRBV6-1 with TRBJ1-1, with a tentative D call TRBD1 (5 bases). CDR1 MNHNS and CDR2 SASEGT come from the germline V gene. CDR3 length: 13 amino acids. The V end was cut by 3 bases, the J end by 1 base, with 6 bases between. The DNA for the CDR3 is TGTGCCAGCAGTGATACAGGGAACACTGAAGCTTTCTTT. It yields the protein CASSDTGNTEAFF.

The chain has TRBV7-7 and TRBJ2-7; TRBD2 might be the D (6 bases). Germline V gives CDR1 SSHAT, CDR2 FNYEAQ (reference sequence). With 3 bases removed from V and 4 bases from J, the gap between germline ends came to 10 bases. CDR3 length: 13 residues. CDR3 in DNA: TGTGCCAGCAGCTTGGCCCGGGGGTACGAGCAGTACTTC. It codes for CASSLARGYEQYF.

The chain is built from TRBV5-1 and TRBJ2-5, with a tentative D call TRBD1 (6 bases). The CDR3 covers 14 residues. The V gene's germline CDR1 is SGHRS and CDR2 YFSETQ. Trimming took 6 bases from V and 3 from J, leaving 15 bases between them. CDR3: CASKSLRDKETQYF. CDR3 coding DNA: TGCGCCAGCAAATCACTCCGGGACAAAGAGACCCAGTACTTC.

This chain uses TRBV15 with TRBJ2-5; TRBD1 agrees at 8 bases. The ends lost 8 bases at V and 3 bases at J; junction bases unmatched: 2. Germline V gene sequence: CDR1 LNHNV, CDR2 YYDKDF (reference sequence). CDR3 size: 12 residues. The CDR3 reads CATRTGKETQYF. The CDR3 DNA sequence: TGTGCCACCCGGACAGGGAAAGAGACCCAGTACTTC. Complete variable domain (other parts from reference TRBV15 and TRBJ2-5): DAMVIQNPRYQVTQFGKPVTLSCSQTLNHNVMYWYQQKSSQAPKLLFHYYDKDFNNEADTPDNFQSRRPNTSFCFLDIRSPGLGDTAMYLCATRTGKETQYFGPGTRLLVL.

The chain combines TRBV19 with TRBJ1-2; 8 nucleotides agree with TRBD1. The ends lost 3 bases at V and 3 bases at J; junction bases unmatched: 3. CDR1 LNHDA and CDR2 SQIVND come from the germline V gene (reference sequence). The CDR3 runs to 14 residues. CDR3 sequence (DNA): TGTGCCAGTAGTATCCAGGGGGCTTACTATGGCTACACCTTC. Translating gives CASSIQGAYYGYTF.

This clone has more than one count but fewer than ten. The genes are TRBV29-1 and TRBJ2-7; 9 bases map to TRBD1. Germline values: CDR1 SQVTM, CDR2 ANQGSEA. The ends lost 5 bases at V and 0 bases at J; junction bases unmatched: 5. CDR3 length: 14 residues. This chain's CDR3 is CSVLGDRASYEQYF. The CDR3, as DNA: TGCAGCGTTTTAGGGGACAGGGCCTCCTACGAGCAGTACTTC.

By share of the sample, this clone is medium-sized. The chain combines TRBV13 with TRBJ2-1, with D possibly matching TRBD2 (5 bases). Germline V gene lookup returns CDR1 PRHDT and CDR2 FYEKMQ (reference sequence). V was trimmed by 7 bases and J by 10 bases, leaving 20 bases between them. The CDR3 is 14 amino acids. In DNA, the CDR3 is TGTGCCAGCACTAGCTCCCCACCAAGCTTGGAGCAGTTCTTC. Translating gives CASTSSPPSLEQFF.

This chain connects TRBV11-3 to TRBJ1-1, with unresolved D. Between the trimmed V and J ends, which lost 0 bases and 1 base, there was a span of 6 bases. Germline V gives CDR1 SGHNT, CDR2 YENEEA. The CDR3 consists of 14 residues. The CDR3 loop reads CASSLDSWNTEAFF. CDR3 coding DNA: TGTGCCAGCAGCTTAGATAGTTGGAACACTGAAGCTTTCTTT.

The DNA for the CDR3 is TGTGCCAGCCAGGGACAGACTTACGAGCAGTACTTC. It translates to CASQGQTYEQYF. The chain uses TRBV19 and TRBJ2-7; 7 positions agree with TRBD1. This CDR3 is 12 amino acids long. V was pared by 9 bases and J by 4 bases, with 6 bases of the junction left unmatched. Germline-derived CDR1 and CDR2 are LNHDA and SQIVND (reference sequence).

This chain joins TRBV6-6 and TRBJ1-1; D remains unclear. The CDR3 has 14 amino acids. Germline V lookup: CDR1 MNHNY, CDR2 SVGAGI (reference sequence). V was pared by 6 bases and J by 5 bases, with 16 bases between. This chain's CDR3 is CASRAAQASTEAFF. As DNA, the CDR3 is TGTGCCAGCAGGGCTGCGCAGGCAAGTACTGAAGCTTTCTTT.

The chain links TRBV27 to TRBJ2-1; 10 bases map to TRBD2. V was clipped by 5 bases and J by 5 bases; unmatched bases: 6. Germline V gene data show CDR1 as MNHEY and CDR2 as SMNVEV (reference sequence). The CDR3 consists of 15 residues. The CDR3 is CASSPLSGRNNEQFF. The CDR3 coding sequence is TGTGCCAGCAGTCCACTTAGCGGGAGGAACAATGAGCAGTTCTTC.

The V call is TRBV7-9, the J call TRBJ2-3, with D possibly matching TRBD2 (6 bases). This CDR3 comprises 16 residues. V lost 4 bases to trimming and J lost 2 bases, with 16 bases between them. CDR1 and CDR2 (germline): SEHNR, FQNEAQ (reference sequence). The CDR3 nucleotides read TGTGCCAGCAGCTCTAATAGCGGCCCAACCACAGATACGCAGTATTTT. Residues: CASSSNSGPTTDTQYF.

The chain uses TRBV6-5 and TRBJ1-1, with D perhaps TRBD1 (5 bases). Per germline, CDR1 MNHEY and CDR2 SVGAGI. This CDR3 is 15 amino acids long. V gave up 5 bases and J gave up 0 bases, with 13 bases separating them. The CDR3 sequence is CASSIQGAVNTEAFF. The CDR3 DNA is TGTGCCAGCAGTATCCAAGGGGCAGTGAACACTGAAGCTTTCTTT.

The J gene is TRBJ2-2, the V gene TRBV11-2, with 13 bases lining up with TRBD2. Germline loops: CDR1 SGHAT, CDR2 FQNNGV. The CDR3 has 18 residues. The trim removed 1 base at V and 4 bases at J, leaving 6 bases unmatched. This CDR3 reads CASSLGLAGGIGTGELFF. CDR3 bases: TGTGCCAGCAGCTTAGGACTAGCGGGAGGAATCGGCACCGGGGAGCTGTTTTTT.

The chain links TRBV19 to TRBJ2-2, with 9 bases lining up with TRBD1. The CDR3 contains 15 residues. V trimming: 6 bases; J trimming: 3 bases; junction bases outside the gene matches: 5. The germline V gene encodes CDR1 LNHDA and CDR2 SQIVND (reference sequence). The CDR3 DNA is TGTGCCAGTAGCCGACAGGGGGGGGACACCGGGGAGCTGTTTTTT. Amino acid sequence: CASSRQGGDTGELFF.

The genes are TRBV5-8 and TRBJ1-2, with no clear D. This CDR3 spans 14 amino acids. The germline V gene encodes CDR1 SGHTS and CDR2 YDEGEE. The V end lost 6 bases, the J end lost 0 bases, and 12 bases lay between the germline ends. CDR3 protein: CASKPGPTNYGYTF. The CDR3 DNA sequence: TGTGCCAGCAAACCAGGTCCCACTAACTATGGCTACACCTTC.

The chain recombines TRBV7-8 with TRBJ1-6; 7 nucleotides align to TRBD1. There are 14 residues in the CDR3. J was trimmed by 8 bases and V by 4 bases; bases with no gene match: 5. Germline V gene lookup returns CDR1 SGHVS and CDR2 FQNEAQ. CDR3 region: CASSSPDRDSPLHF. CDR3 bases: TGTGCCAGCAGCTCCCCCGACAGGGATTCACCCCTCCACTTT.

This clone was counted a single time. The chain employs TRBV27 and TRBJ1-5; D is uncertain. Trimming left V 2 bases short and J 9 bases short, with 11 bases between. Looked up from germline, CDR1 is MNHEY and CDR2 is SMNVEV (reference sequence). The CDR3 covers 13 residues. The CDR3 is CASSLGPWRPQHF. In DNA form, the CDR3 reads TGTGCCAGCAGTTTAGGCCCCTGGAGGCCCCAGCATTTT.

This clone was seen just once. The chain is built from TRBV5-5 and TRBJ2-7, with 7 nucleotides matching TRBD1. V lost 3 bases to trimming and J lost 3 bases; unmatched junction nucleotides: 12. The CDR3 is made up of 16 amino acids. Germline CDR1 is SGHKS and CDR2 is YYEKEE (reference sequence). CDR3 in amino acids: CASSSPESTGVYEQYF. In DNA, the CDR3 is TGTGCCAGCAGCTCACCCGAGTCAACAGGGGTCTACGAGCAGTACTTC.

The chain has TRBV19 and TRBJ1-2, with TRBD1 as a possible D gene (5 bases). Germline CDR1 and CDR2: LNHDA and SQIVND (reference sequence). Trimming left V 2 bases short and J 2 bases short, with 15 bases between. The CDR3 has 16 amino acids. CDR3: CASSIIRGTGNYGYTF. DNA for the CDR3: TGTGCCAGTAGTATAATTCGGGGGACGGGGAACTATGGCTACACCTTC. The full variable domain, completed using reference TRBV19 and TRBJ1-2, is DGGITQSPKYLFRKEGQNVTLSCEQNLNHDAMYWYRQDPGQGLRLIYYSQIVNDFQKGDIAEGYSVSREKKESFPLTVTSAQKNPTAFYLCASSIIRGTGNYGYTFGSGTRLTVV.